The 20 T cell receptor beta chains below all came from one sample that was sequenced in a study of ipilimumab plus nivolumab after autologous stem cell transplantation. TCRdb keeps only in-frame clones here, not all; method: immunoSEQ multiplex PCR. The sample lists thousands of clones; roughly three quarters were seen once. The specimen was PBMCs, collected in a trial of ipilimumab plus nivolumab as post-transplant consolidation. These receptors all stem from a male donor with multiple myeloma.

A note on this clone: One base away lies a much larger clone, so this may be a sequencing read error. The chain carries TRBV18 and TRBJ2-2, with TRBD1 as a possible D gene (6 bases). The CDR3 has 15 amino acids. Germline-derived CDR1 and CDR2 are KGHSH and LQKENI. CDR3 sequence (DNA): TGTGCCAGCTCCCCCCGGGACACTGGAACCGGGAAGCTGTTTTTT. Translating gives CASSPRDTGTGKLFF. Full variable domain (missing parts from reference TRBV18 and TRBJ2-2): NAGVMQNPRHLVRRRGQEARLRCSPMKGHSHVYWYRQLPEEGLKFMVYLQKENIIDESGMPKERFSAEFPKEGPSILRIQQVVRGDSAAYFCASSPRDTGTGKLFFGEGSRLTVL.

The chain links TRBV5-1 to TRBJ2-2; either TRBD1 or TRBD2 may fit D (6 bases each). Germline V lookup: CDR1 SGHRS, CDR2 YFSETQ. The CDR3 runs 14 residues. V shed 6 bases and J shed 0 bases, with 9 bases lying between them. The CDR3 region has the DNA TGCGCCAGCAACCGGGGGCCGAACACCGGGGAGCTGTTTTTT. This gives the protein CASNRGPNTGELFF.

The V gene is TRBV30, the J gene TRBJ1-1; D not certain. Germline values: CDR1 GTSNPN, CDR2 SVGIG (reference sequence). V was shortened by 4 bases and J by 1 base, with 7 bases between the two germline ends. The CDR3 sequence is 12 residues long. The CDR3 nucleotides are TGTGCCTGGAATCCAGGGAACACTGAAGCTTTCTTT. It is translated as CAWNPGNTEAFF.

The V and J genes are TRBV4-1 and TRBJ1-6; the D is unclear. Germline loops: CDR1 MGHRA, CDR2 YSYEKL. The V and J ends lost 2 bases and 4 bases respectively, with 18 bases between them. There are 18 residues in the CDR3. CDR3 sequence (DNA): TGCGCCAGCAGCCAAAAGGCCCGGGTCGAGCATTATAATTCACCCCTCCACTTT. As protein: CASSQKARVEHYNSPLHF.

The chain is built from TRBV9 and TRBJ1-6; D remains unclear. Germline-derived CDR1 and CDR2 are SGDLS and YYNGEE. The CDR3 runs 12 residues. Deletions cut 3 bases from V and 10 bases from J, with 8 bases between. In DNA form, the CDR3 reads TGTGCCAGCAGCGGACTTTACTCACCCCTCCACTTT. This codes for CASSGLYSPLHF.

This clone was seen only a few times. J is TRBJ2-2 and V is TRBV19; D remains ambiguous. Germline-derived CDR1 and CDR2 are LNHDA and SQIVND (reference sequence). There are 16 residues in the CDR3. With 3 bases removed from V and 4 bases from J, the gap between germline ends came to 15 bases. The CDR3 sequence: CASSMIRTPFTGELFF. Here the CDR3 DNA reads TGTGCCAGTAGTATGATACGAACTCCTTTCACCGGGGAGCTGTTTTTT.

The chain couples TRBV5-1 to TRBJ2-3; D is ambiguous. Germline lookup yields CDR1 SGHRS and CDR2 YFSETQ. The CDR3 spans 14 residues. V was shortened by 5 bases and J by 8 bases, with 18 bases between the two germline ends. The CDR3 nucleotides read TGCGCCAGCAGTTCGGACGGGTCTAGGGCTACGCAGTATTTT. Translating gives CASSSDGSRATQYF.

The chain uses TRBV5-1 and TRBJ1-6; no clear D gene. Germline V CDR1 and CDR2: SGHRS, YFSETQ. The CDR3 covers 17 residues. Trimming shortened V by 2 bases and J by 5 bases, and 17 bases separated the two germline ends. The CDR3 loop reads CASSLNPRAPNNSPLHF. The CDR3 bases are TGCGCCAGCAGCTTAAATCCTCGGGCACCTAATAATTCACCCCTCCACTTT. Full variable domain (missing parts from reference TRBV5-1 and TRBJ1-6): KAGVTQTPRYLIKTRGQQVTLSCSPISGHRSVSWYQQTPGQGLQFLFEYFSETQRNKGNFPGRFSGRQFSNSRSEMNVSTLELGDSALYLCASSLNPRAPNNSPLHFGNGTRLTVT.

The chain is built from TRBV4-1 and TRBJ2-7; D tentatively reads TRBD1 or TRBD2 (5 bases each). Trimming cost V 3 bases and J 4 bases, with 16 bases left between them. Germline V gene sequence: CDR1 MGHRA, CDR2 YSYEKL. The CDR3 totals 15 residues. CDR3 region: CASSHANDGTYEQYF. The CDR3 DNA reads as TGCGCCAGCAGCCACGCAAACGACGGGACGTACGAGCAGTACTTC.

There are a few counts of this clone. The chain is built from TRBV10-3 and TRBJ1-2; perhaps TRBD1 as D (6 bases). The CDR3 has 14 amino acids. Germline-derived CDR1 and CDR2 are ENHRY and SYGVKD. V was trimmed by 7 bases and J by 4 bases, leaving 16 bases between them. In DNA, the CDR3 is TGTGCCATCACCCAGGGGATGGATGGCTATGGCTACACCTTC. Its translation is CAITQGMDGYGYTF.

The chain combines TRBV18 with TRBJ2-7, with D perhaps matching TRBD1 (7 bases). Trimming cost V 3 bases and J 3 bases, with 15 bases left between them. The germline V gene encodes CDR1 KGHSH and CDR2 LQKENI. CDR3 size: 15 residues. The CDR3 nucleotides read TGTGCCAGCTCACCTGGCGTTCAGGGGGGCTACGAGCAGTACTTC. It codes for CASSPGVQGGYEQYF.

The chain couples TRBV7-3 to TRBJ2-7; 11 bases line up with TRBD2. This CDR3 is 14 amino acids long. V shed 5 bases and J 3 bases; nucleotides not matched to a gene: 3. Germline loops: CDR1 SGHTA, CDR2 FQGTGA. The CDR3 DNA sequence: TGTGCCAGCAGCCTTCTAGCGGGGGGCTACGAGCAGTACTTC. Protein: CASSLLAGGYEQYF.

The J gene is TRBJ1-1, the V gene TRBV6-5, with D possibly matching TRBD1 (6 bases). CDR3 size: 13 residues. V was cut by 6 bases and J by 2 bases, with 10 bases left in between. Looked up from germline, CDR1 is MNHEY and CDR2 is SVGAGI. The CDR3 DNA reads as TGTGCCAGCAGCCTACAGGGTAACACTGAAGCTTTCTTT. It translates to CASSLQGNTEAFF.

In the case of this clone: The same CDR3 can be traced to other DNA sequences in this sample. The CDR3 sequence: CASSVGVAPNEQFF. The CDR3 region has the DNA TGTGCCAGCAGCGTTGGAGTAGCACCAAATGAGCAGTTCTTC. V usage is TRBV9 and J usage is TRBJ2-1, with D unresolved. Germline lookup yields CDR1 SGDLS and CDR2 YYNGEE. Trimming removed 2 bases from V and 7 bases from J, with 13 bases in between. This CDR3 region has 14 residues.

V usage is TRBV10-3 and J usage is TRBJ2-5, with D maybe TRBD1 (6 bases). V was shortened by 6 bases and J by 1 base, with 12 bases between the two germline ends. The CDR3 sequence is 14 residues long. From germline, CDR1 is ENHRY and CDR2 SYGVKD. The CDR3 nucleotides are TGTGCCATCAGCGAAACAGGGACCCAAGAGACCCAGTACTTC. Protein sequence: CAISETGTQETQYF.

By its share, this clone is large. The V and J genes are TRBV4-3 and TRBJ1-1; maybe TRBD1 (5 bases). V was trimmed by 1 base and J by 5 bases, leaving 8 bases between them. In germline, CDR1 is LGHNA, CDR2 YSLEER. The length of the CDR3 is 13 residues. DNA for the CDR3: TGCGCCAGCAGCCAAGTTGAGGGGACTGAAGCTTTCTTT. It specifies CASSQVEGTEAFF.

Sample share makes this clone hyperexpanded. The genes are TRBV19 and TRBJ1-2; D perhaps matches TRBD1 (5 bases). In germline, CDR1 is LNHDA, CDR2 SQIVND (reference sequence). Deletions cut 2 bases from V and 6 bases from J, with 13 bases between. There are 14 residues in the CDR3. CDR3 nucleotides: TGTGCCAGTAGTATACAGGGCAGAACTGATGGCTACACCTTC. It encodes CASSIQGRTDGYTF.

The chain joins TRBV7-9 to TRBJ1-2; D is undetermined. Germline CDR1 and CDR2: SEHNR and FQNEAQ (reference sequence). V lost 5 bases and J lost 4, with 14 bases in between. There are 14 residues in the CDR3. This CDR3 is CASSGMEVFYGYTF. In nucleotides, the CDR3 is TGTGCCAGCAGCGGGATGGAAGTCTTCTATGGCTACACCTTC.

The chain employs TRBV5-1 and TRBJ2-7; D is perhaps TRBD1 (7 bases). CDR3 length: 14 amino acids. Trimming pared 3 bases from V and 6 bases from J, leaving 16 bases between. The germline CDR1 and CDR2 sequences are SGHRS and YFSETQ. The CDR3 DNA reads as TGCGCCAGCAGCTCCGGCGGGCAGGGGGGCGAGCAGTACTTC. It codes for CASSSGGQGGEQYF.

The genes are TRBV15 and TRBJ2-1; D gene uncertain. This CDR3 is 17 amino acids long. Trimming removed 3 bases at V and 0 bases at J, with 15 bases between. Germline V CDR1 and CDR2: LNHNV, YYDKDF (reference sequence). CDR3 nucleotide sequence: TGTGCCACCAGCAGCCGTGATCGGCCCAGCTCCTACAATGAGCAGTTCTTC. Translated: CATSSRDRPSSYNEQFF. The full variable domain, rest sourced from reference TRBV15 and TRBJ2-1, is DAMVIQNPRYQVTQFGKPVTLSCSQTLNHNVMYWYQQKSSQAPKLLFHYYDKDFNNEADTPDNFQSRRPNTSFCFLDIRSPGLGDTAMYLCATSSRDRPSSYNEQFFGPGTRLTVL.